A selection of T cell receptor beta chains follows, all from one sample in a study of blood T cells in healthy people across ages. TCRdb ran MiXCR on the 5' RACE reads and lists one entry per CDR3 protein. The table includes approximately 700,000 distinct CDR3 sequences, 32% detected once. The source material was blood. The receptors derive from a woman over 75 in good health. Each CDR3 is given with its conserved first and last residue.

j_gene,v_gene,CDR3aa
TRBJ2-3,TRBV27,CASTLRGDRTQYF
TRBJ2-1,TRBV6-2/TRBV6-3,CASKQQPLLAMFF
TRBJ2-2,TRBV5-1,CASSPIASNTGELFF
TRBJ2-1,TRBV4-1,CASSHQALAGGLAYNEQFF
TRBJ2-7,TRBV7-9,CASSTTYEQYF
TRBJ1-2,TRBV20-1,CSAQGGIGGYTF
TRBJ2-7,TRBV7-2,CASGGGPSYEQYF
TRBJ1-5,TRBV6-1,CASRPGAYSNQPQHF
TRBJ2-4,TRBV24-1,CATGQGHIQYF
TRBJ1-2,TRBV18,CASSPRRRGGDYGYTF
TRBJ1-4,TRBV7-2,CASSASRDRGREKLFF
TRBJ2-1,TRBV12-3/TRBV12-4,CASTRSGSGDEQFF
TRBJ1-1,TRBV3-1,CASSREVLNTEAFF
TRBJ2-7,TRBV6-5,CASSYSIKAGAIYEQYF
TRBJ2-7,TRBV7-2,CASSGGLGEISYEQYF
TRBJ1-4,TRBV4-3,CVSSQDHRQGEKLFF
TRBJ2-3,TRBV3-1,CASSSAARYTDTQYF
TRBJ2-2,TRBV7-2,CASSLAGANTGELFF
TRBJ1-5,TRBV30,CAWSLQQGASNQPQHF
TRBJ2-3,TRBV5-1,CASSWRADDADTQYF
TRBJ2-5,TRBV7-7,CASSLGHNQETQYF
TRBJ2-3,TRBV4-1,CAGSQDPLAFTQYF
TRBJ1-1,TRBV5-1,CASRAGAMNTEAFF
TRBJ1-5,TRBV20-1,CSARTLGTVNQPQHF
TRBJ2-1,TRBV27,CASSRDSVYNEQFF
TRBJ2-2,TRBV7-2,CASSPETSGARELFF
TRBJ1-2,TRBV20-1,CSAQSGGAHGYTF
TRBJ2-1,TRBV27,CASKQGAYNEQFF
TRBJ2-1,TRBV6-1,CASTLAPGQANNEQFF
TRBJ1-3,TRBV20-1,CSAQPPQGRGNTIYF
TRBJ2-7,TRBV6-1,CASISRDRKLQEQYF
NA,TRBV9,CASSAGGAAMGEQYF
TRBJ2-7,TRBV10-3,CAIGGGRAYEQYF
TRBJ2-1,TRBV7-2,CASSLSGTSGAHPNEQFF
TRBJ1-5,TRBV12-3/TRBV12-4,CASRPQTGAGQPQHF
TRBJ2-3,TRBV25-1,CASGPGTSGRTDTQYF
TRBJ1-4,TRBV18,CASSPQRSGKLFF
TRBJ2-7,TRBV23-1,CASSHQGAGRPDEQYF
TRBJ2-6,TRBV5-6,CASSPEGSGANVLTF
TRBJ2-1,TRBV6-1,CASSTPGAGAYNEQFF
TRBJ1-1,TRBV7-2,CASSLSSSVTEAFF
TRBJ1-1,TRBV7-8,CASSGPGTDWKNTEAFF
TRBJ2-7,TRBV29-1,CSVVGKNEQYF
TRBJ1-2,TRBV20-1,CSAPLNYGYTF
TRBJ1-1,TRBV13,CASSLTQGGLNTEAFF
TRBJ1-4,TRBV30,CAWSGMAGGEKLFF